A selection of T cell receptor beta chains follows, all from one sample in a study of OX40 agonist ivuxolimab in advanced cancers. The protocol was immunoSEQ multiplex PCR, while the TCRdb copy is restricted to in-frame clones and leaves out a portion. This repertoire shows around 90,000 clones, around 89% found once; its top ten account for about 7%. The source material was CD4+ or CD8+ T cells sorted from blood, sampled in a trial of the OX40 agonist ivuxolimab. The receptors were gathered from an adult with an advanced solid tumor such as melanoma, head and neck, liver or kidney cancer. Each CDR3 is given with its conserved first and last residue. The D gene is left open where the match is weak.

d_gene	v_gene	j_gene	CDR3aa
TRBD1	TRBV5-3	TRBJ2-7	CARSPGTGKSYEQYF
.	TRBV27	TRBJ2-7	CASSLGRGGEQYF
TRBD1	TRBV5-1	TRBJ2-7	CASSLAPSTDRESLYEQYF
.	TRBV28	.	CASYSSARNGNEQYF
.	TRBV18	TRBJ1-2	CASSPGTGSANYGYTF
TRBD2	TRBV9	TRBJ2-1	CASSALRTSGSNEQFF
TRBD1	TRBV6-1	TRBJ1-2	CASSDANRGYGYTF
TRBD1	TRBV7-8	TRBJ1-2	CASSFDDREKTYGYTF
.	TRBV11-3	TRBJ2-7	CASSFIGGGSEYEQYF
.	TRBV7-8	TRBJ2-7	CASSLTGLGEQYF
.	TRBV10-3	TRBJ1-4	CAISSQGTNEKLFF
.	TRBV27	TRBJ1-1	CASSSAGEGLNTEAFF
TRBD1	TRBV6-4	TRBJ1-2	CASSARTGGFYGYTF
.	TRBV7-9	TRBJ2-7	CASSLGGTYEQYF
.	TRBV6-5	TRBJ1-1	CASSYGGVNTEAFF
TRBD2	TRBV10-2	TRBJ2-1	CASSVGLAGPNEQFF
.	TRBV9	TRBJ1-1	CASSVAGSSNTEAFF
TRBD2	TRBV30	TRBJ2-3	CAWSRLAGVGDTQYF
.	TRBV7-9	TRBJ2-2	CASSLPGVVSGELFF
TRBD1	TRBV29-1	TRBJ1-1	CSVLGQSAPEAFF
TRBD1	TRBV28	TRBJ1-2	CASSRGQGGGYTF
.	TRBV9	TRBJ2-3	CASSNQPAVGTQYF
.	TRBV2	TRBJ1-1	CASSEYDGRNTEAFF
TRBD1	TRBV4-1	TRBJ2-5	CASSQERTGSQETQYF
.	TRBV6-1	TRBJ2-7	CASSTGDLAYEQYF
TRBD2	TRBV5-1	TRBJ2-7	CASSSLAGDAYEQYF
TRBD1	TRBV28	TRBJ2-3	CAIEGGLGTDTQYF
.	TRBV6-5	TRBJ1-1	CASTLQPVTEAFF
.	TRBV15	TRBJ2-7	CATSGRMGFHHEQYF
.	TRBV29-1	TRBJ2-3	CSVGGRPDTQYF
.	TRBV4-1	TRBJ2-5	CATSPNLQETQYF